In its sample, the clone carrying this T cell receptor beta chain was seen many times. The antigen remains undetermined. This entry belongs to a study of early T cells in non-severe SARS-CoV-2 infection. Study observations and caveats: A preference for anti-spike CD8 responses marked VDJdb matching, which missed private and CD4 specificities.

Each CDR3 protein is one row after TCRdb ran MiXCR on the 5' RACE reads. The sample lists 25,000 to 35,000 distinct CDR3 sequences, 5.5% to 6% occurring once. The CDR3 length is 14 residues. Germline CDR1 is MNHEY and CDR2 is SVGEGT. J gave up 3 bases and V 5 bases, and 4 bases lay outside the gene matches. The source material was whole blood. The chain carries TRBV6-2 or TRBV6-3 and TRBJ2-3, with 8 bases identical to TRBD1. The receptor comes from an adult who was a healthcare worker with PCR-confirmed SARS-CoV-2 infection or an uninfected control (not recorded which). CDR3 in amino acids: CASSRQGSTDTQYF. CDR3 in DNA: TGTGCCAGCAGTCGACAGGGGTCGACAGATACGCAGTATTTT.